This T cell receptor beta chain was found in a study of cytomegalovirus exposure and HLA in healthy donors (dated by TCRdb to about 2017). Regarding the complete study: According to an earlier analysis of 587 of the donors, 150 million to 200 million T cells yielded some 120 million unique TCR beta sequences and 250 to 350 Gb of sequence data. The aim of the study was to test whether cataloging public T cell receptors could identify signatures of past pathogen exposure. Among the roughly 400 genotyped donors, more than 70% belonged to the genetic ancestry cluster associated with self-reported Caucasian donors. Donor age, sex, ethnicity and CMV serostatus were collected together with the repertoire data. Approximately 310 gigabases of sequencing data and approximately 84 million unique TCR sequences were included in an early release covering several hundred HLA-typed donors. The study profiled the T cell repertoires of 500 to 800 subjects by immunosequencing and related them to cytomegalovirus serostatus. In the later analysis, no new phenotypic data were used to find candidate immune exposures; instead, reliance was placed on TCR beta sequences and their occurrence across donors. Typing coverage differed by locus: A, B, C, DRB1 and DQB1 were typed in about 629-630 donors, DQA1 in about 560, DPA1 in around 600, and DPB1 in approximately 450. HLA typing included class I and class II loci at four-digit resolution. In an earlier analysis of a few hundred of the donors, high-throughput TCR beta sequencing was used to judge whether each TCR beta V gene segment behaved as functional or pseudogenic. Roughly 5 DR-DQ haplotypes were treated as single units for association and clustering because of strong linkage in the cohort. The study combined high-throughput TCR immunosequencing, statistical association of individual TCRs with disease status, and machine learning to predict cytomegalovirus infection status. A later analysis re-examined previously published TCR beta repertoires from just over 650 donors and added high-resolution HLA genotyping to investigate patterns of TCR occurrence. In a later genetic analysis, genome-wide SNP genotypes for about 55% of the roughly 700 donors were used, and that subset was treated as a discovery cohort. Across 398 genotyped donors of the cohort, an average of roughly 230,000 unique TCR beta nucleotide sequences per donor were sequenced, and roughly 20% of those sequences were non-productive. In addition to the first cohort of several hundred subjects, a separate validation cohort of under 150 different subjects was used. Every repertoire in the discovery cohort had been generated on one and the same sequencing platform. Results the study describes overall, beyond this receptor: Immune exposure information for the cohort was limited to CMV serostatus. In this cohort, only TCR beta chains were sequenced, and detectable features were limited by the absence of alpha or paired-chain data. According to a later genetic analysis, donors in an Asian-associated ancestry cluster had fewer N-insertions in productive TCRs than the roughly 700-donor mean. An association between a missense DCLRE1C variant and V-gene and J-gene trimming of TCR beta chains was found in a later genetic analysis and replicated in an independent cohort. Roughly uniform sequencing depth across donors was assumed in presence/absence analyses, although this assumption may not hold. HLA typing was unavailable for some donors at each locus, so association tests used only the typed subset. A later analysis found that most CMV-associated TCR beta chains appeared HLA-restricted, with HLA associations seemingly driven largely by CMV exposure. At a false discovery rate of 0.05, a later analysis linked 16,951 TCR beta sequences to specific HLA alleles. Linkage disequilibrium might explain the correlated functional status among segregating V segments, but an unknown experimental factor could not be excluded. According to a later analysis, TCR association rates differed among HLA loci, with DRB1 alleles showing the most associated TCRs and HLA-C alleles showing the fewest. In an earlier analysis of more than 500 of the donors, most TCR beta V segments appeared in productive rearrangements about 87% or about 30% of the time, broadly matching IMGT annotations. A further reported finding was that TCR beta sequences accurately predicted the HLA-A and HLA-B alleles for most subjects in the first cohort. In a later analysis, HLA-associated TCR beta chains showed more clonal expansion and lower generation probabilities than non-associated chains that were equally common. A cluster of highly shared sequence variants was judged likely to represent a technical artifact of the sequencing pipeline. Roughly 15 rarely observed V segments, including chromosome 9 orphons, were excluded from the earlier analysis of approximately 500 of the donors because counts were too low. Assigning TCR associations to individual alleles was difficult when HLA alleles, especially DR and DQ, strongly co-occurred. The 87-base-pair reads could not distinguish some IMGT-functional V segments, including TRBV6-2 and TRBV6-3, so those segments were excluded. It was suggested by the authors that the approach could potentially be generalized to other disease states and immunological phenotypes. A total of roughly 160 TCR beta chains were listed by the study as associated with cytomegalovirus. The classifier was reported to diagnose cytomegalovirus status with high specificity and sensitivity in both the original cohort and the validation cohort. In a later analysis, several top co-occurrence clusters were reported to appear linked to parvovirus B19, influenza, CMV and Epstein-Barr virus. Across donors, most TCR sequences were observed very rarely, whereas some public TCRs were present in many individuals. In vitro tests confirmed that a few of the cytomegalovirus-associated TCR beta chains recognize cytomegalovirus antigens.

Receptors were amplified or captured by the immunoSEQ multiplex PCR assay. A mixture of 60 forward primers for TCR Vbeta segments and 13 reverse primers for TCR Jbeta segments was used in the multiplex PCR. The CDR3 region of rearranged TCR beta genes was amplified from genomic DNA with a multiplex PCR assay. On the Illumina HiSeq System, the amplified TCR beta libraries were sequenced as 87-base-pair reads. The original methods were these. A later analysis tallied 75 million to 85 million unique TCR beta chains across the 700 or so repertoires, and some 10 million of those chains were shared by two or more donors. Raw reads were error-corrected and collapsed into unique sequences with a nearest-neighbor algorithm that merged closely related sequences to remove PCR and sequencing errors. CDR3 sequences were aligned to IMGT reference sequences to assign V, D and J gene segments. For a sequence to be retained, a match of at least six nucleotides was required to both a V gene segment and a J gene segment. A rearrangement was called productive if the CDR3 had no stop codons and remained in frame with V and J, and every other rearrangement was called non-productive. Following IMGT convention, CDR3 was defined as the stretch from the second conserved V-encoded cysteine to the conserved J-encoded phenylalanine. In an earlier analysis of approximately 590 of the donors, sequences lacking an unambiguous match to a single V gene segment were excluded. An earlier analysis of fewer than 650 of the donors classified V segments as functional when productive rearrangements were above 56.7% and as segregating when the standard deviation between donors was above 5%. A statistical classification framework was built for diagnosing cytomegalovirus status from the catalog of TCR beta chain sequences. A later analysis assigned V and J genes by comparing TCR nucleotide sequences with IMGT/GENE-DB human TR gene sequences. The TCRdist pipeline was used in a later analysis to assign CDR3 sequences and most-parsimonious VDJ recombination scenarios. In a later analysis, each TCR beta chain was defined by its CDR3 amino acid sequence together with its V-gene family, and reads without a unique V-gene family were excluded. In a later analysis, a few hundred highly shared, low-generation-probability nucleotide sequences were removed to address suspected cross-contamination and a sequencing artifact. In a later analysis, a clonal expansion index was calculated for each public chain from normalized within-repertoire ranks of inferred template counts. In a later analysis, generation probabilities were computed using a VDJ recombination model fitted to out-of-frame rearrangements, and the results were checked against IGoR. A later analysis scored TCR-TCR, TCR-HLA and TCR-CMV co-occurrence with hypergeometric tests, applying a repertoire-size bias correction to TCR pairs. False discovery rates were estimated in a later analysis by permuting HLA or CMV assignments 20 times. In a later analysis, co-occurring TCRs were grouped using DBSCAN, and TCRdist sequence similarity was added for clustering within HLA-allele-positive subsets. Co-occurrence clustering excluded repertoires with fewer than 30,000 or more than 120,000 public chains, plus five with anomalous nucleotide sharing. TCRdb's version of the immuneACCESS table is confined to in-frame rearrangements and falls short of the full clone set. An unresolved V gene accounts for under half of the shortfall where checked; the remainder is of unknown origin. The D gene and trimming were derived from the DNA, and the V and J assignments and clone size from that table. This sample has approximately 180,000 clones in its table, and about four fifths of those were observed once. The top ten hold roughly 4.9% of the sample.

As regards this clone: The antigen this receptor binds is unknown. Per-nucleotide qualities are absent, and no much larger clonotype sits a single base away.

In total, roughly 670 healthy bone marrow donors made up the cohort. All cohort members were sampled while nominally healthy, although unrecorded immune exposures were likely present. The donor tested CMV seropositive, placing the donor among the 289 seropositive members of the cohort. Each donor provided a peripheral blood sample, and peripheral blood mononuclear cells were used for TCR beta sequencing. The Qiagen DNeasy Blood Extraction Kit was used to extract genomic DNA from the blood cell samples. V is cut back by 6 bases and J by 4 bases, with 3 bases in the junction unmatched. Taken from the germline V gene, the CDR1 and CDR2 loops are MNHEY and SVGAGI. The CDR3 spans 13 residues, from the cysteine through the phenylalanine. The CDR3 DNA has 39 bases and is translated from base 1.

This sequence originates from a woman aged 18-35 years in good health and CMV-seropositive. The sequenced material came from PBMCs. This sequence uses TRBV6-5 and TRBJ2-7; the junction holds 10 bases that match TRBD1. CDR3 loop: CASRGGQGYEQYF. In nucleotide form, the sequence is TGTGCCAGCAGAGGGGGACAGGGGTACGAGCAGTACTTC.